Listed here are 20 T cell receptor beta chains from one sample, sequenced in a study of regulatory T cells in long-lasting Graves disease (dated by TCRdb to about 2021). Library construction relied on multiplex PCR. The run used an Illumina HiSeq 4000. To build TCR beta libraries, CDR3 regions were amplified by Arm-PCR using iRepertoire HTBI primers. Using fastp trimming at Q25 and MiXCR clonotype assembly, TCRdb reanalyzed the public sequencing data and kept in-frame beta chains. All rows with the same CDR3 protein become a single entry with the most common DNA and genes. This sample gives 400,000 to 500,000 distinct CDR3 sequences in total; approximately 22% of them show up just once. Of the sample, 14% is held by the ten largest clones. The sample's time point, from its label and the paper: persistent/refractory GD, antithyroid drugs over 5 years with positive TRAb. For both TCR sequencing and RNA sequencing, RNA was extracted from PBMCs in TRIzol.

The source was peripheral blood mononuclear cells (PBMCs), collected when the disease was refractory, from a patient treated with antithyroid drugs. All receptors come from a female donor with Graves disease.

This sequence joins TRBV20-1 and TRBJ2-7; 7 positions match TRBD2. The CDR3 sequence is 18 residues long. Per the germline V gene, CDR1 is DFQATT and CDR2 is SNEGSKA (reference sequence). The V and J ends lost 0 bases and 0 bases, in that order; junction bases with no gene match: 14. Here the CDR3 DNA reads TGCAGTGCTAGAGAGCCGGGGACTGGCGGGAGACCCTCCTACGAGCAGTACTTC. The encoded protein is CSAREPGTGGRPSYEQYF.

This clonotype was detected only a few times. The chain has TRBV30 and TRBJ1-5; D remains ambiguous. V was shortened by 4 bases and J by 4 bases, with 14 bases between the two germline ends. Per the germline V gene, CDR1 is GTSNPN and CDR2 is SVGIG (reference sequence). The CDR3 sequence is 14 residues long. CDR3: CAWTNGEGNQPQHF. As DNA, the CDR3 is TGTGCCTGGACGAATGGGGAGGGAAATCAGCCCCAGCATTTT.

This clonotype showed up many times. The chain is built from TRBV28 and TRBJ2-7; 7 positions agree with TRBD2. The germline V gene has CDR1 MDHEN and CDR2 SYDVKM. The V segment lost 6 bases and the J segment 5 bases; nucleotides outside the gene matches: 7. The CDR3 is 13 residues long. The CDR3 sequence: CASSPPGGNEQYF. The CDR3 bases are TGTGCCAGCAGCCCACCGGGGGGAAACGAGCAGTACTTC.

This clonotype showed up many times. CDR3 in DNA: TGTGCCAGCAGCTTCCGGGACAGGGAGCTTGAGACCCAGTACTTC. This sequence encodes CASSFRDRELETQYF. This chain joins TRBV7-8 and TRBJ2-5, with 9 bases aligning to TRBD1. Per germline, CDR1 SGHVS and CDR2 FQNEAQ. With V trimmed by 3 bases and J by 5 bases, 7 bases remained unmatched. The CDR3 spans 15 residues.

About this clonotype itself: A much larger clone sits a single nucleotide away, making a read error possible. The V and J genes are TRBV6-9 and TRBJ1-2; D gene unclear. The CDR3 has 12 residues. Germline V gene lookup returns CDR1 MNHGY and CDR2 SVAAGI. The V end was cut by 3 bases, the J end by 2 bases, with 4 bases between. The CDR3 protein is CASSYWNYGYTF. In nucleotides, the CDR3 is TGTGCCAGCAGTTACTGGAACTATGGCTACACCTTC.

Ten or more counts support this clonotype. The V and J genes are TRBV3-1 and TRBJ2-2, with TRBD2 matching 9 bases. The CDR3 is made up of 14 amino acids. CDR1 and CDR2 from the germline V gene are LGHDT and YNNKEL (reference sequence). Trimming removed 4 bases from V and 5 bases from J; junction bases left unmatched: 2. The CDR3 loop is CASSRLADTGELFF. DNA for the CDR3: TGTGCCAGCAGCCGACTAGCGGATACCGGGGAGCTGTTTTTT.

The genes are TRBV28 and TRBJ2-3; D gene unclear. Trimming removed 2 bases at V and 5 bases at J, with 5 bases between. The CDR3 runs to 12 residues. Germline lookup yields CDR1 MDHEN and CDR2 SYDVKM. The CDR3 bases are TGTGCCAGCAGTTTAAGGGTAGATACGCAGTATTTT. Translated: CASSLRVDTQYF. The complete variable domain, with remaining parts taken from reference TRBV28 and TRBJ2-3, reads DVKVTQSSRYLVKRTGEKVFLECVQDMDHENMFWYRQDPGLGLRLIYFSYDVKMKEKGDIPEGYSVSREKKERFSLILESASTNQTSMYLCASSLRVDTQYFGPGTRLTVL.

This clonotype was counted at least ten times. This chain joins TRBV28 and TRBJ2-2; D gene ambiguous. The CDR3 has 14 amino acids. CDR1 MDHEN and CDR2 SYDVKM come from the germline V gene. The germline V and J ends were trimmed by 2 bases and 1 base, with 5 bases remaining between them. The DNA of the CDR3 is TGTGCCAGCAGTTTACGGCAGAACACCGGGGAGCTGTTTTTT. Protein product: CASSLRQNTGELFF.

Comments on this clonotype: A much larger clone is a single base away; this may be a read error. The V and J genes are TRBV6-2 or TRBV6-3 and TRBJ1-4; no clear D gene. CDR1 is MNHEY, CDR2 SVGEGT, per germline. This CDR3 spans 17 amino acids. CDR3 DNA sequence: TGTGCCAGCAGTTACGCACTGCGATCCACAACTAATGAAAAACTGCTTTTT. Encoded protein: CASSYALRSTTNEKLLF.

The gene calls are TRBV11-3 and TRBJ2-1; 7 bases are a match to TRBD1. The germline V gene has CDR1 SGHNT and CDR2 YENEEA. This CDR3 region has 14 residues. Germline trimming cut 5 bases from V and 6 bases from J; bases unmatched to any gene: 7. The CDR3 reads CASSRDSWSNEQFF. CDR3 DNA sequence: TGTGCCAGCAGCCGGGACAGTTGGAGCAATGAGCAGTTCTTC. The full variable domain, its missing parts supplied by reference TRBV11-3 and TRBJ2-1, is EAGVVQSPRYKIIEKKQPVAFWCNPISGHNTLYWYLQNLGQGPELLIRYENEEAVDDSQLPKDRFSAERLKGVDSTLKIQPAELGDSAVYLCASSRDSWSNEQFFGPGTRLTVL.

This clonotype was recorded many times. This chain links TRBV28 with TRBJ2-7; D perhaps matches TRBD1 (6 bases). V lost 6 bases to trimming and J lost 2 bases, with 11 bases between them. CDR1 MDHEN and CDR2 SYDVKM come from the germline V gene. The CDR3 is 13 residues long. CDR3 DNA sequence: TGTGCCAGCAGAACAGGGTTCACCTACGAGCAGTACTTC. As protein: CASRTGFTYEQYF.

This clonotype was observed a few times. The V gene is TRBV9, the J gene TRBJ1-1, with D possibly TRBD1 on 5 matching bases. Germline V CDR1 and CDR2: SGDLS, YYNGEE. V was shortened by 0 bases and J by 4 bases, with 10 bases between the two germline ends. The CDR3 totals 14 residues. The CDR3 DNA is TGTGCCAGCAGCGTAGTCCCCGGGACCACTGAAGCTTTCTTT. Its translation is CASSVVPGTTEAFF.

This clonotype was seen repeatedly, ten times or more. The V call is TRBV2, the J call TRBJ1-2; D is uncertain. Trimming shortened V by 3 bases and J by 2 bases, and 7 bases separated the two germline ends. The germline V gene has CDR1 SNHLY and CDR2 FYNNEI. The CDR3 loop spans 13 amino acids. CDR3 nucleotides: TGTGCCAGCAGTGATAGTCCGAACTATGGCTACACCTTC. This codes for CASSDSPNYGYTF.

The J gene is TRBJ1-2, the V gene TRBV4-2, with 7 bases fitting TRBD1. Germline-derived CDR1 and CDR2 are LGHNA and YNFKEQ. This CDR3 is built from 16 residues. J gave up 5 bases and V 0 bases, and 9 bases lay outside the gene matches. CDR3 DNA sequence: TGTGCCAGCAGCCAAGATCAGGGGGGGCGCGTTTATGGCTACACCTTC. Amino acid sequence: CASSQDQGGRVYGYTF.

The rearrangement links TRBV20-1 to TRBJ2-3; possibly TRBD2 for D (5 bases). The CDR3 extends over 14 amino acids. Trimming took off 6 bases at V and 0 bases at J, with 13 bases between the two ends. Germline V gives CDR1 DFQATT, CDR2 SNEGSKA (reference sequence). The CDR3 bases are TGCAGTGCCGACTATCCGAGGAGCACAGATACGCAGTATTTT. As protein: CSADYPRSTDTQYF.

This clonotype was picked up many times. The chain has TRBV20-1 and TRBJ2-5, with D possibly TRBD2 on 5 matching bases. Trimming cost V 5 bases and J 5 bases, with 18 bases left between them. The CDR3 is made up of 14 amino acids. CDR1 DFQATT and CDR2 SNEGSKA come from the germline V gene (reference sequence). CDR3 loop: CSAEAEQLGETQYF. In DNA, the CDR3 is TGCAGTGCTGAAGCGGAGCAGCTAGGGGAGACCCAGTACTTC.

The CDR3 DNA follows: TGTGCCAGCAGCCAAGATGCAGGGGAGGTTGGCTACACCTTC. This encodes CASSQDAGEVGYTF. This chain uses TRBV12-3 or TRBV12-4 with TRBJ1-2; tentatively, D is TRBD1 (6 bases). V shed 6 bases and J shed 7 bases, with 18 bases lying between them. This CDR3 spans 14 amino acids.

This clonotype appeared a few times. The junction does not match germline at one end; this may be a read error. J is TRBJ1-5 and V is TRBV5-1; 7 bases fit TRBD1. This CDR3 contains 16 residues. The germline CDR1 and CDR2 sequences are SGHRS and YFSETQ. CDR3 protein: CANSLRPGGGNQPQHF. As DNA, the CDR3 is TGCGCCAACAGCTTGAGACCAGGGGGGGGCAATCAGCCCCAGCATTTT.

This clonotype has at least ten counts. The V gene is TRBV2, the J gene TRBJ2-2; D may match TRBD1 or TRBD2 (5 bases each). CDR1 and CDR2 from the germline V gene are SNHLY and FYNNEI. There are 14 residues in the CDR3. V gave up 6 bases and J gave up 4 bases, with 12 bases separating them. This CDR3 is CASRGVGATGELFF. The CDR3 region has the DNA TGTGCCAGCAGGGGAGTAGGGGCCACCGGGGAGCTGTTTTTT. Combining the CDR3 with reference TRBV2 and TRBJ2-2 gives the whole variable domain EPEVTQTPSHQVTQMGQEVILRCVPISNHLYFYWYRQILGQKVEFLVSFYNNEISEKSEIFDDQFSVERPDGSNFTLKIRSTKLEDSAMYFCASRGVGATGELFFGEGSRLTVL.

The rearrangement links TRBV30 to TRBJ2-7, with 9 nucleotides matching TRBD1. V dropped 3 bases and J dropped 6; count of bases not matched to a gene: 15. The germline V gene encodes CDR1 GTSNPN and CDR2 SVGIG (reference sequence). The CDR3 contains 16 residues. The CDR3 here is CAWRHRGLMIRGEQYF. The CDR3 DNA reads TGTGCCTGGAGACACAGGGGGCTCATGATCAGGGGCGAGCAGTACTTC.